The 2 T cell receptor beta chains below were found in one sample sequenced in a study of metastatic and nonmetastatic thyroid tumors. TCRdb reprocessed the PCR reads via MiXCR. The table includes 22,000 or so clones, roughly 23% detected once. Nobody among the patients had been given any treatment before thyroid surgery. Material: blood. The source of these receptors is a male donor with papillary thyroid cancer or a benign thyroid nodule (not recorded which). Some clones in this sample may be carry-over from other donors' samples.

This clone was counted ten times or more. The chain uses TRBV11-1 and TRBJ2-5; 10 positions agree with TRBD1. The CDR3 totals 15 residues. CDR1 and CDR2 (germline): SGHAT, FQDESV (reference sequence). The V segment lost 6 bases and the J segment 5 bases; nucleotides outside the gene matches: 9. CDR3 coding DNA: TGTGCCAGCAGTCCCCTCGACAGGGGGCTTGAGACCCAGTACTTC. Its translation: CASSPLDRGLETQYF. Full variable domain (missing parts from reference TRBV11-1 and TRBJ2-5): EAEVAQSPRYKITEKSQAVAFWCDPISGHATLYWYRQILGQGPELLVQFQDESVVDDSQLPKDRFSAERLKGVDSTLKIQPAELGDSAMYLCASSPLDRGLETQYFGPGTRLLVL.

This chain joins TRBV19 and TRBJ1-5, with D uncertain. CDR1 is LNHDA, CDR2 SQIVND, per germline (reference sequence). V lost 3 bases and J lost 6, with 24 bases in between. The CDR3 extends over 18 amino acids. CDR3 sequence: CASSIVFPTSYYTQPQHF. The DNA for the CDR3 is TGTGCCAGTAGTATCGTCTTTCCCACCTCATATTATACTCAGCCCCAGCATTTT.